This TCR beta chain comes out of a study of OX40 agonist ivuxolimab in advanced cancers. A word on this clone: Its antigen is not known.

Study-wide results and limits: No determination was made of the antigen specificity of the expanded peripheral T cells. At doses 0.1 to 3.0 mg/kg, CD4+ and CD8+ clones expanded. Clonal expansion among partial responders at 0.1-3.0 mg/kg ranked near the lowest.

TCRdb keeps only in-frame clones here, not all; method: immunoSEQ multiplex PCR. The table shows approximately 120,000 clones, with roughly 90% occurring only once. The receptor was isolated from an adult with an advanced solid tumor such as melanoma, head and neck, liver or kidney cancer. The starting material was CD4+ or CD8+ T cells sorted from blood, obtained in a trial of the OX40 agonist ivuxolimab.

The CDR3 DNA is TGTGCCAGCAGTCCGTTAGCGGGACATGAGACCCAGTACTTC. Translated, it gives CASSPLAGHETQYF. V and J are TRBV28 and TRBJ2-5; 8 positions agree with TRBD2. V gave up 5 bases and J gave up 5 bases; unmatched junction bases: 7. The length of the CDR3 is 14 residues. Germline lookup yields CDR1 MDHEN and CDR2 SYDVKM.